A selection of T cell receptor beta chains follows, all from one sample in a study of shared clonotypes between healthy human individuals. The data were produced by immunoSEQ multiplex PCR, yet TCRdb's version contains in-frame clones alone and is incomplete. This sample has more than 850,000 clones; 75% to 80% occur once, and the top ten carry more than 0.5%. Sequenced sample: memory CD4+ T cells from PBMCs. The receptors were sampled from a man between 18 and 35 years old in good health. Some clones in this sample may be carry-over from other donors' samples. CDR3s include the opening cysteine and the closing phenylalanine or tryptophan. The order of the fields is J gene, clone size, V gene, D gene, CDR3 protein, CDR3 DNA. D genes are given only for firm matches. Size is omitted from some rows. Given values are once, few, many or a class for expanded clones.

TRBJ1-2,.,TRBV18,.,CASSPGARGYGYTF,TGTGCCAGCTCACCAGGGGCGCGAGGCTATGGCTACACCTTC
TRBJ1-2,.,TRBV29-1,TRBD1,CSVDSTGANYGYTF,TGCAGCGTCGACTCCACAGGGGCTAACTATGGCTACACCTTC
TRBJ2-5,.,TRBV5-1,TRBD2,CASTPGAGGGQETQYF,TGCGCCAGCACCCCCGGGGCGGGAGGGGGCCAAGAGACCCAGTACTTC
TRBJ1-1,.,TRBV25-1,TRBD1,CASRRQGETEAFF,TGTGCCAGCCGGAGACAGGGTGAAACTGAAGCTTTCTTT
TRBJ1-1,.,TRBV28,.,CASSLLNTEAFF,TGTGCCAGCAGTTTATTAAACACTGAAGCTTTCTTT
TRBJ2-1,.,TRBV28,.,CASTRVGFGRNEQFF,TGTGCCAGCACACGGGTAGGGTTCGGTCGCAATGAGCAGTTCTTC
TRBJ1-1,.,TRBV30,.,CAWALRRLNTEAFF,TGTGCCTGGGCTCTGCGACGGCTGAACACTGAAGCTTTCTTT
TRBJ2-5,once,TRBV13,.,CASSPGVDGEQETQYF,TGTGCCAGCAGCCCCGGGGTGGACGGGGAGCAAGAGACCCAGTACTTC
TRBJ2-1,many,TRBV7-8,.,CASSFLRVNEQFF,TGTGCCAGCAGCTTTCTCAGGGTCAATGAGCAGTTCTTC
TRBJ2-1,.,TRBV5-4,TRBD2,CASSLPGLANNEQFF,TGTGCCAGCAGCTTACCGGGACTAGCGAACAATGAGCAGTTCTTC
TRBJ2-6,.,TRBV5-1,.,CASSLVSSGANVLTF,TGCGCCAGCAGCTTGGTGAGTTCTGGGGCCAACGTCCTGACTTTC
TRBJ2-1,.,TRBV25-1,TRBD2,CASSEWGTSGLNEQFF,TGTGCCAGCAGTGAATGGGGGACTAGCGGTCTTAATGAGCAGTTCTTC
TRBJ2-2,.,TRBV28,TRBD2,CASSLGGRVTGELFF,TGTGCCAGCAGTTTGGGCGGGAGGGTCACCGGGGAGCTGTTTTTT
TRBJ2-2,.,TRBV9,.,CASSVRLTGKTGELFF,TGTGCCAGCAGCGTAAGGTTAACAGGGAAAACCGGGGAGCTGTTTTTT
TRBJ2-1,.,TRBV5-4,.,CASSLRGPSYNEQFF,TGTGCCAGCAGCTTGAGAGGGCCTAGCTACAATGAGCAGTTCTTC
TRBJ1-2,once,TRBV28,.,CSTGTPQSRYGYTF,TGTTCAACCGGGACGCCGCAATCTCGATATGGCTACACCTTC
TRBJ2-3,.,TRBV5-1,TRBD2,CASSRTGRDGTDTQYF,TGCGCCAGCAGCCGTACCGGGAGGGACGGCACAGATACGCAGTATTTT
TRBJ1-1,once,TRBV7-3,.,CASSSATNTEAFF,TGTGCCAGCAGCTCCGCCACGAACACTGAAGCTTTCTTT
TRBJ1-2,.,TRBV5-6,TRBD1,CASSLGQGMGYGYTF,TGTGCCAGCAGCCTCGGACAGGGAATGGGGTATGGCTACACCTTC
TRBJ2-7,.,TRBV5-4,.,CASSLKGVDEQYF,TGTGCCAGCAGCTTGAAAGGGGTGGACGAGCAGTACTTC
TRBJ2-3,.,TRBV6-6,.,CASSYSGPDTQYF,TGTGCCAGCAGTTACTCAGGGCCAGATACGCAGTATTTT
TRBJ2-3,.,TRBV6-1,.,CASSEGVQGTDTQYF,TGTGCCAGCAGTGAAGGGGTACAGGGCACAGATACGCAGTATTTT
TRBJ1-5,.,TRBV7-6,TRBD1,CASSYNRGQPQHF,TGTGCCAGCAGCTACAACAGGGGCCAGCCCCAGCATTTT
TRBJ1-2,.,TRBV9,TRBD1,CASSERQGGYTF,TGTGCCAGCAGCGAGCGACAGGGCGGCTACACCTTC
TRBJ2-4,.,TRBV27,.,CASSLGRGVQNIQYF,TGTGCCAGCAGTTTGGGAAGGGGCGTACAAAACATTCAGTACTTC
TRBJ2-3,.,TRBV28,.,CASSLKNRQASTDTQYF,TGTGCCAGCAGCCTTAAGAACAGACAAGCTAGCACAGATACGCAGTATTTT
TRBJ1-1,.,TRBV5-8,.,CASSFWRGGSTEAFF,TGTGCCAGCAGCTTCTGGAGGGGGGGGAGCACTGAAGCTTTCTTT
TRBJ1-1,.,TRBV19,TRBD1,CASSIQGGGTEAFF,TGTGCCAGTAGTATACAAGGGGGCGGGACTGAAGCTTTCTTT
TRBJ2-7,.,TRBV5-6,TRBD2,CASSFGPSGSYEQYF,TGTGCCAGCAGCTTCGGCCCTAGCGGATCCTACGAGCAGTACTTC
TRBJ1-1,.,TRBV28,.,CASSLIRGAAAFF,TGTGCCAGCAGTTTAATTCGGGGGGCGGCTGCTTTCTTT
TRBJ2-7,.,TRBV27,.,CASGVVQGEQYF,TGTGCCAGTGGGGTTGTCCAGGGCGAGCAGTACTTC
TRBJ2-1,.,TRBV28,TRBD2,CASSSPSGGIYNEQFF,TGTGCCAGCAGTTCCCCTAGCGGGGGAATATACAATGAGCAGTTCTTC